This paragraph covers one T cell receptor beta chain sequence. The germline gives CDR1 GTSNPN, CDR2 SVGIG (reference sequence). This CDR3 is built from 12 residues. V was clipped by 5 bases and J by 1 base, with 8 bases between them. The entry originates in a study of T cell changes during pregnancy in multiple sclerosis. Sequenced by immunoSEQ multiplex PCR; TCRdb stores in-frame clones only, minus some. The sample records approximately 60,000 clones, approximately 91% being singletons. The material sequenced was peripheral blood, taken in the second trimester of pregnancy. The TCR sequence derives from a female donor with multiple sclerosis, enrolled in a pregnancy study. The chain recombines TRBV30 with TRBJ1-2; unclear D gene. This CDR3 is CAWEPFNYGYTF. The DNA of the CDR3 is TGTGCCTGGGAGCCGTTTAACTATGGCTACACCTTC. The full variable domain, completed using reference TRBV30 and TRBJ1-2, is SQTIHQWPATLVQPVGSPLSLECTVEGTSNPNLYWYRQAAGRGLQLLFYSVGIGQISSEVPQNLSASRPQDRQFILSSKKLLLSDSGFYLCAWEPFNYGYTFGSGTRLTVV.